This TCR beta chain was profiled in a study of cytomegalovirus exposure and HLA in healthy donors. Primers included in the PCR were 60 Vbeta and 13 Jbeta primers. Some clones are missing from TCRdb's copy, which holds only in-frame ones; the method was immunoSEQ multiplex PCR. The sample has about 57,000 clones, 83% seen once; the top ten hold about 4.3%. The CDR3 consists of 15 residues. V was pared by 2 bases and J by 2 bases, with 1 base of the junction left unmatched. The germline V gene encodes CDR1 SGHAT and CDR2 FQNNGV. The origin of this receptor is a man aged 25 to 40 in good health and CMV-seronegative. J is TRBJ2-1 and V is TRBV11-2, with 9 bases that match TRBD2. Sequenced: PBMCs. In DNA, the CDR3 is TGTGCCAGCAGCTTAAGCGGGGGGCCCTACAATGAGCAGTTCTTC. It codes for CASSLSGGPYNEQFF.